The 28 T cell receptor beta chains reported below all come from one sample, sequenced in a study of T cells in localized non-small cell lung cancer (dated by TCRdb to about 2020). To prepare the library, the immunoSEQ multiplex PCR assay was applied. TCRdb retrieved this table from immuneACCESS and kept in-frame rearrangements only. Not all clones are present; in checked studies, unresolved V genes account for under half, and no reason is known for the remainder. The sample has about 33,000 clones on record, roughly 90% of them singletons. The ten largest account for around 3.9% of the sample. Specimen: peripheral blood, collected before any cancer treatment. The receptors were sampled from a man aged 40 to 70 with stage I lung adenocarcinoma.

The genes are TRBV25-1 and TRBJ2-5; TRBD2 is a possible D gene (6 bases). Germline assignment: CDR1 MGHDK and CDR2 SYGVNS. The CDR3 has 17 amino acids. V lost 4 bases and J lost 0, with 18 bases in between. The DNA for the CDR3 is TGTGCCAGCAGTGCCGGACTACCCCATTCGTACCAAGAGACCCAGTACTTC. Translation gives CASSAGLPHSYQETQYF.

This clone appeared once. The rearrangement links TRBV9 to TRBJ1-2, with 8 bases aligning to TRBD1. The CDR3 runs 15 residues. V was clipped by 4 bases and J by 1 base; unmatched bases: 6. From germline, CDR1 is SGDLS and CDR2 YYNGEE. CDR3 in amino acids: CASSPGDRHNYGYTF. The CDR3 coding sequence is TGTGCCAGCAGCCCGGGGGACAGGCATAACTATGGCTACACCTTC.

The chain links TRBV5-1 to TRBJ1-1; 10 bases match TRBD1. The V segment lost 1 base and the J segment 5 bases; nucleotides outside the gene matches: 8. CDR1 and CDR2 (germline): SGHRS, YFSETQ. This CDR3 contains 16 residues. In nucleotides, the CDR3 is TGCGCCAGCAGCTTGCTCGCGGGACAGGGGACAACTGAAGCTTTCTTT. Translating it yields CASSLLAGQGTTEAFF.

The gene calls are TRBV27 and TRBJ1-2, with D perhaps TRBD1 (5 bases). Germline CDR1 is MNHEY and CDR2 is SMNVEV (reference sequence). Trimming cost V 5 bases and J 4 bases, with 11 bases left between them. The CDR3 runs 13 residues. The DNA of the CDR3 is TGTGCCAGCAGTCGTGGGGCGGTCTATGGCTACACCTTC. Its translation is CASSRGAVYGYTF.

The chain combines TRBV18 with TRBJ2-1; D is perhaps TRBD1 or TRBD2 (5 bases each). CDR3 size: 16 residues. V lost 6 bases and J lost 7, with 22 bases in between. CDR1 and CDR2 (germline): KGHSH, LQKENI. The CDR3 nucleotides are TGTGCCAGCTCGACTTTCCGGGGCCGAAGTGGGAATGAGCAGTTCTTC. This translates into CASSTFRGRSGNEQFF. The variable domain in full, completed from reference TRBV18 and TRBJ2-1, reads NAGVMQNPRHLVRRRGQEARLRCSPMKGHSHVYWYRQLPEEGLKFMVYLQKENIIDESGMPKERFSAEFPKEGPSILRIQQVVRGDSAAYFCASSTFRGRSGNEQFFGPGTRLTVL.

The chain carries TRBV13 and TRBJ2-7; D is perhaps TRBD1 or TRBD2 (5 bases each). The CDR3 length is 14 residues. Trimming cost V 5 bases and J 2 bases, with 13 bases left between them. CDR1 and CDR2 from the germline V gene are PRHDT and FYEKMQ (reference sequence). The CDR3 spells CASSHRGRPYEQYF. The CDR3 bases are TGTGCCAGCAGCCACCGGGGCCGCCCCTACGAGCAGTACTTC.

The rearrangement joins TRBV29-1 to TRBJ1-5; D is unclear. V shed 5 bases and J shed 7 bases, with 15 bases lying between them. Germline V gene sequence: CDR1 SQVTM, CDR2 ANQGSEA. The CDR3 totals 13 residues. The CDR3 nucleotides are TGCAGCGTTAGGGCAGGAGTTGGGCAGCCCCAGCATTTT. The encoded protein is CSVRAGVGQPQHF.

This chain joins TRBV5-1 and TRBJ2-5; D perhaps matches TRBD2 (8 bases). The CDR3 is 16 residues long. V was cut by 7 bases and J by 5 bases, with 24 bases left in between. The germline gives CDR1 SGHRS, CDR2 YFSETQ. For the CDR3, the DNA is TGCGCCAGCTGCCATAGCGGGGCCGCGACAGGGGAGACCCAGTACTTC. Residues: CASCHSGAATGETQYF.

This chain uses TRBV6-5 with TRBJ1-2, with D hard to call. In germline, CDR1 is MNHEY, CDR2 SVGAGI. CDR3 size: 11 residues. In DNA, the CDR3 is TGTGGGTCTACTGAGAACTATGGCTACACCTTC. Amino acid sequence: CGSTENYGYTF.

The V and J genes are TRBV9 and TRBJ2-7, with 7 bases identical to TRBD1. CDR3 size: 13 residues. Germline V gene lookup returns CDR1 SGDLS and CDR2 YYNGEE. The V segment lost 2 bases and the J segment 4 bases; nucleotides outside the gene matches: 3. This CDR3 is CASSVGQKYEQYF. In DNA form, the CDR3 reads TGTGCCAGCAGCGTGGGACAGAAATACGAGCAGTACTTC.

The CDR3 sequence: CASSVDQGIGELFF. The CDR3 coding sequence is TGTGCCAGCAGCGTAGACCAGGGAATTGGGGAGCTGTTTTTT. V and J are TRBV9 and TRBJ2-2; D might be TRBD1 (5 bases). Germline-derived CDR1 and CDR2 are SGDLS and YYNGEE. This CDR3 region has 14 residues. Trimming removed 0 bases from V and 8 bases from J, with 11 bases in between.

The J gene is TRBJ1-1, the V gene TRBV19, with TRBD1 matching 7 bases. This CDR3 contains 13 residues. From germline, CDR1 is LNHDA and CDR2 SQIVND (reference sequence). Trimming cost V 6 bases and J 10 bases; bases outside gene matches: 11. The CDR3 loop is CASSPTGVLRAFF. In DNA form, the CDR3 reads TGTGCCAGTAGCCCCACAGGGGTCCTAAGAGCTTTCTTT.

The chain carries TRBV19 and TRBJ1-1, with unresolved D. Looked up from germline, CDR1 is LNHDA and CDR2 is SQIVND (reference sequence). Trimming took 2 bases from V and 9 from J, leaving 7 bases between them. The CDR3 totals 11 residues. The CDR3 loop is CASSIFPQAFF. The DNA for the CDR3 is TGTGCCAGTAGTATATTTCCTCAAGCTTTCTTT.

The chain employs TRBV11-2 and TRBJ2-7, with D maybe TRBD2 (6 bases). The germline V gene has CDR1 SGHAT and CDR2 FQNNGV. This CDR3 comprises 14 residues. Deletions cut 0 bases from V and 7 bases from J, with 13 bases between. In DNA, the CDR3 is TGTGCCAGCAGCTTAGATGGAGGGGTGGGGGAGCAGTACTTC. Translation: CASSLDGGVGEQYF.

This chain links TRBV6-5 with TRBJ1-1, with TRBD1 identical over 9 bases. Looked up from germline, CDR1 is MNHEY and CDR2 is SVGAGI. V shed 6 bases, J shed 11 bases, and the junction held 4 bases outside the gene matches. This CDR3 region has 11 residues. The CDR3 DNA sequence: TGTGCCAGCAGCCGGACAGGGGAGGCTTTCTTT. Translating it yields CASSRTGEAFF.

The chain combines TRBV5-1 with TRBJ1-2; D unclear. The length of the CDR3 is 13 residues. The germline V and J ends were trimmed by 1 base and 8 bases, with 12 bases remaining between them. CDR1 and CDR2 (germline): SGHRS, YFSETQ. CDR3 in amino acids: CASSLNSLRGYTF. The DNA for the CDR3 is TGCGCCAGCAGCTTGAATTCCCTTCGGGGCTACACCTTC.

This sequence joins TRBV7-7 and TRBJ2-3, with D perhaps given as TRBD1 or TRBD2 (5 bases each). The CDR3 extends over 13 amino acids. Trimming shortened V by 5 bases and J by 0 bases, and 6 bases separated the two germline ends. The germline CDR1 and CDR2 sequences are SSHAT and FNYEAQ (reference sequence). The CDR3 bases are TGTGCCAGCAGCCGGGACAGCACAGATACGCAGTATTTT. Residues: CASSRDSTDTQYF. The complete variable domain, with remaining parts taken from reference TRBV7-7 and TRBJ2-3, reads GAGVSQSPRYKVTKRGQDVTLRCDPISSHATLYWYQQALGQGPEFLTYFNYEAQPDKSGLPSDRFSAERPEGSISTLTIQRTEQRDSAMYRCASSRDSTDTQYFGPGTRLTVL.

This rearrangement joins TRBV2 to TRBJ2-4, with D tentatively TRBD1 (6 bases). Trimming took off 5 bases at V and 7 bases at J, with 12 bases between the two ends. This CDR3 is 13 amino acids long. Looked up from germline, CDR1 is SNHLY and CDR2 is FYNNEI. This CDR3 is CASSYRGQNIQYF. For the CDR3, the DNA is TGTGCCAGCAGTTACAGAGGACAGAACATTCAGTACTTC.

This clone was seen a single time. The chain uses TRBV12-5 and TRBJ2-7; D might be TRBD1 or TRBD2, each matching 5 bases. The CDR3 extends over 14 amino acids. The germline V gene encodes CDR1 LGHNT and CDR2 FRNRAP. V lost 3 bases and J lost 6, with 15 bases in between. CDR3 nucleotides: TGTGCTAGTGGTTTATCAGGGACCGAAGGCGAGCAGTACTTC. Translation gives CASGLSGTEGEQYF.

CDR3 sequence reads: CASSTTGFTDTQYF. CDR3 bases: TGTGCCAGCAGTACCACAGGGTTCACAGATACGCAGTATTTT. The rearrangement joins TRBV6-1 to TRBJ2-3; tentative D call: TRBD1 (6 bases). The germline V gene encodes CDR1 MNHNS and CDR2 SASEGT. Trimming shortened V by 5 bases and J by 2 bases, and 11 bases separated the two germline ends. The CDR3 is 14 amino acids.

The chain employs TRBV7-8 and TRBJ1-1, with D hard to call. Germline V gives CDR1 SGHVS, CDR2 FQNEAQ. Trimming pared 1 base from V and 11 bases from J, leaving 11 bases between. CDR3 size: 12 residues. CDR3 coding DNA: TGTGCCAGCAGCTTAGACTTCGGCGGGGCTTTCTTT. This codes for CASSLDFGGAFF. Variable domain in full (rest from reference TRBV7-8 and TRBJ1-1): GAGVSQSPRYKVAKRGQDVALRCDPISGHVSLFWYQQALGQGPEFLTYFQNEAQLDKSGLPSDRFFAERPEGSVSTLKIQRTQQEDSAVYLCASSLDFGGAFFGQGTRLTVV.

This clone was found once. The chain is built from TRBV10-2 and TRBJ1-1; possibly TRBD1 for D (6 bases). The CDR3 consists of 12 residues. Trimming took 5 bases from V and 8 from J, leaving 12 bases between them. Germline lookup yields CDR1 WSHSY and CDR2 SAAADI. The CDR3 loop is CASSLRGAEAFF. As DNA, the CDR3 is TGCGCCAGCAGTCTAAGGGGGGCAGAAGCTTTCTTT.

The chain employs TRBV5-8 and TRBJ2-5; D is perhaps TRBD1 (5 bases). CDR3 length: 13 residues. Germline CDR1 is SGHTS and CDR2 is YDEGEE. Between the trimmed V and J ends, which lost 4 bases and 5 bases, there was a span of 12 bases. CDR3 bases: TGTGCCAGCAGCCGTAAGGGGTGGGAGACCCAGTACTTC. Its protein is CASSRKGWETQYF.

On this clone: Its ends do not fully match the called genes, so a read error is possible. The chain employs TRBV12-5 and TRBJ2-1; TRBD1 might be the D (5 bases). The length of the CDR3 is 14 residues. Germline CDR1 is LGHNT and CDR2 is FRNRAP. CDR3 sequence reads: CASGLGSGYTEQFF. As DNA, the CDR3 is TGTGCTAGTGGTTTGGGCTCAGGGTACACTGAGCAGTTCTTC.

This sequence joins TRBV7-2 and TRBJ2-3; D is tentatively TRBD1 or TRBD2 (6 bases each). V was clipped by 4 bases and J by 0 bases, with 8 bases between them. Germline V CDR1 and CDR2: SGHTA, FQGNSA. This CDR3 has 14 residues. CDR3 sequence: CASSSGASTDTQYF. The DNA of the CDR3 is TGTGCCAGCAGCTCGGGGGCTAGCACAGATACGCAGTATTTT.

This chain connects TRBV19 to TRBJ1-1, with TRBD1 as a possible D gene (6 bases). The V and J ends lost 7 bases and 2 bases respectively, with 17 bases between them. The germline CDR1 and CDR2 sequences are LNHDA and SQIVND (reference sequence). This CDR3 comprises 15 residues. CDR3 sequence: CASKEHRTANTEAFF. CDR3 bases: TGTGCCAGTAAGGAACATAGGACAGCTAACACTGAAGCTTTCTTT.

The chain carries TRBV5-1 and TRBJ1-2, with D hard to call. The CDR3 loop spans 14 amino acids. V lost 3 bases, J lost 7 bases, and 16 bases lay in between. CDR1 and CDR2 from the germline V gene are SGHRS and YFSETQ. For the CDR3, the DNA is TGCGCCAGCAGCTCTTCCATTGACGGACGTGGCTACACCTTC. Translation: CASSSSIDGRGYTF.

This clone was detected only a few times. The chain couples TRBV19 to TRBJ2-2; no reliable D call. Trimming took 3 bases from V and 7 from J, leaving 15 bases between them. Germline V CDR1 and CDR2: LNHDA, SQIVND (reference sequence). The CDR3 is made up of 15 amino acids. CDR3 sequence: CASSIDSSGDGELFF. In DNA, the CDR3 is TGTGCCAGTAGTATCGATTCATCCGGTGACGGGGAGCTGTTTTTT.